These T cell receptor beta chains were read from a single sample in a study of shared clonotypes between healthy human individuals. Measured with immunoSEQ multiplex PCR; TCRdb has only the in-frame clones, and not every one. Here the sample spans about 680,000 clones, approximately 79% being singletons. The source material was memory CD4+ T cells sorted from blood. Every receptor here comes from a woman in her 30s in good health. CDR3s include the opening cysteine and the closing phenylalanine or tryptophan. Fields, in order: CDR3 protein, CDR3 DNA, V gene, J gene, clone size, D gene. The D gene is left open where the match is weak. The size field is filled for only some rows; it gives once, few, many or a size class.

cdr3_aa: CSCMWGENTEAFF; cdr3_nt: TGCAGCTGTATGTGGGGGGAAAACACTGAAGCTTTCTTT; v_call: TRBV29-1; j_call: TRBJ1-1; clone_size: .; d_call: .
cdr3_aa: CASSFLSSLPYEQYF; cdr3_nt: TGTGCCAGCAGTTTTTTGTCCTCTCTACCCTACGAGCAGTACTTC; v_call: TRBV6-6; j_call: TRBJ2-7; clone_size: .; d_call: .
cdr3_aa: CASSGSWGYNEQFF; cdr3_nt: TGTGCCAGCAGTGGCTCTTGGGGGTACAATGAGCAGTTCTTC; v_call: TRBV6-1; j_call: TRBJ2-1; clone_size: few; d_call: .
cdr3_aa: CASSLVTGAGANVLTF; cdr3_nt: TGCGCCAGCAGCTTGGTTACAGGTGCCGGGGCCAACGTCCTGACTTTC; v_call: TRBV5-1; j_call: TRBJ2-6; clone_size: .; d_call: .
cdr3_aa: CASSLRLAGGEQYF; cdr3_nt: TGTGCCAGCAGCCTTCGACTAGCGGGAGGCGAGCAGTACTTC; v_call: TRBV4-2; j_call: TRBJ2-7; clone_size: .; d_call: TRBD2
cdr3_aa: CASSSPFTTGGRGEQYF; cdr3_nt: TGTGCCAGCAGCTCCCCATTTACGACAGGGGGCAGGGGCGAGCAGTACTTC; v_call: TRBV7-6; j_call: TRBJ2-7; clone_size: .; d_call: TRBD1
cdr3_aa: CASRPGGPVTTEAFF; cdr3_nt: TGTGCCAGCAGACCGGGGGGACCGGTAACTACTGAAGCTTTCTTT; v_call: TRBV5-4; j_call: TRBJ1-1; clone_size: once; d_call: .
cdr3_aa: CASSNWEQDLYGYTF; cdr3_nt: TGTGCCAGCAGTAACTGGGAGCAGGACCTCTATGGCTACACCTTC; v_call: TRBV6-6; j_call: TRBJ1-2; clone_size: .; d_call: .
cdr3_aa: CASNRVGINEQFF; cdr3_nt: TGTGCCAGCAACAGGGTCGGTATCAATGAGCAGTTCTTC; v_call: TRBV2; j_call: TRBJ2-1; clone_size: .; d_call: .
cdr3_aa: CASSSPGWSYNEQFF; cdr3_nt: TGTGCCAGCAGCTCCCCCGGTTGGTCCTACAATGAGCAGTTCTTC; v_call: TRBV7-9; j_call: TRBJ2-1; clone_size: .; d_call: .
cdr3_aa: CASSLSVGSYEQYF; cdr3_nt: TGTGCCAGCAGTTTATCTGTAGGGTCCTACGAGCAGTACTTC; v_call: TRBV27; j_call: TRBJ2-7; clone_size: .; d_call: .
cdr3_aa: CAWSARQGRGQFF; cdr3_nt: TGTGCCTGGAGTGCCAGACAGGGTAGGGGGCAGTTCTTC; v_call: TRBV30; j_call: TRBJ2-1; clone_size: .; d_call: TRBD1
cdr3_aa: CASALRQQETQYF; cdr3_nt: TGTGCCAGCGCCCTTCGGCAGCAAGAGACCCAGTACTTC; v_call: TRBV18; j_call: TRBJ2-5; clone_size: .; d_call: .
cdr3_aa: CASTPSAGAFNEQYF; cdr3_nt: TGCGCCAGCACCCCAAGTGCGGGGGCCTTCAACGAGCAGTACTTC; v_call: TRBV5-1; j_call: TRBJ2-7; clone_size: .; d_call: .
cdr3_aa: CASSELVRETQYF; cdr3_nt: TGTGCCAGCAGTGAACTGGTACGGGAGACCCAGTACTTC; v_call: TRBV2; j_call: TRBJ2-5; clone_size: .; d_call: .
cdr3_aa: CASGSGTSFNEQFF; cdr3_nt: TGCGCCAGCGGATCCGGGACTAGCTTCAATGAGCAGTTCTTC; v_call: TRBV5-1; j_call: TRBJ2-1; clone_size: .; d_call: TRBD2
cdr3_aa: CASSESRRHSNQPQHF; cdr3_nt: TGTGCCAGCAGTGAATCTCGCAGGCATAGCAATCAGCCCCAGCATTTT; v_call: TRBV6-1; j_call: TRBJ1-5; clone_size: .; d_call: .
cdr3_aa: CASSPQRNSYNEQFF; cdr3_nt: TGTGCCAGCTCACCACAGCGGAACTCCTACAATGAGCAGTTCTTC; v_call: TRBV18; j_call: TRBJ2-1; clone_size: .; d_call: .
cdr3_aa: CASSDQAGALYGYTF; cdr3_nt: TGTGCCAGCAGTGATCAGGCAGGGGCCCTATATGGCTACACCTTC; v_call: TRBV2; j_call: TRBJ1-2; clone_size: .; d_call: .
cdr3_aa: CASSSLHGVNTEAFF; cdr3_nt: TGTGCCAGCAGCTCGCTCCACGGGGTGAACACTGAAGCTTTCTTT; v_call: TRBV13; j_call: TRBJ1-1; clone_size: .; d_call: .
cdr3_aa: CASSPRQGPNTEAFF; cdr3_nt: TGTGCCAGCTCACCACGGCAGGGGCCGAACACTGAAGCTTTCTTT; v_call: TRBV18; j_call: TRBJ1-1; clone_size: once; d_call: .
cdr3_aa: CSVVATLGQPQHF; cdr3_nt: TGCAGCGTTGTAGCGACCCTGGGGCAGCCCCAGCATTTT; v_call: TRBV29-1; j_call: TRBJ1-5; clone_size: .; d_call: .
cdr3_aa: CASSQLGGSFGLATYNEQFF; cdr3_nt: TGTGCCAGCAGCCAATTGGGCGGATCCTTCGGGCTAGCGACCTACAATGAGCAGTTCTTC; v_call: TRBV16; j_call: TRBJ2-1; clone_size: .; d_call: .
cdr3_aa: CASRDSISGNTIYF; cdr3_nt: TGTGCCAGCCGGGACAGCATCTCTGGAAACACCATATATTTT; v_call: TRBV28; j_call: TRBJ1-3; clone_size: .; d_call: TRBD1
cdr3_aa: CASTQRLGKGEAFF; cdr3_nt: TGTGCCAGCACACAGAGGCTAGGAAAGGGTGAAGCTTTCTTT; v_call: TRBV6-4; j_call: TRBJ1-1; clone_size: .; d_call: .
cdr3_aa: CASSARATRDEQFF; cdr3_nt: TGTGCCAGCAGCGCACGGGCCACCCGGGATGAGCAGTTCTTC; v_call: TRBV7-2; j_call: TRBJ2-1; clone_size: .; d_call: .
cdr3_aa: CASIPGVGNQPQHF; cdr3_nt: TGTGCCAGTATCCCAGGAGTGGGCAATCAGCCCCAGCATTTT; v_call: TRBV19; j_call: TRBJ1-5; clone_size: .; d_call: .
cdr3_aa: CASSPSGGVAGTGELFF; cdr3_nt: TGTGCCAGCAGCCCCTCTGGTGGGGTAGCGGGGACCGGGGAGCTGTTTTTT; v_call: TRBV9; j_call: TRBJ2-2; clone_size: once; d_call: TRBD2
cdr3_aa: CAIRSDRAGAFF; cdr3_nt: TGTGCCATCAGATCGGACAGGGCTGGAGCTTTCTTT; v_call: TRBV10-3; j_call: TRBJ1-1; clone_size: .; d_call: TRBD1
cdr3_aa: CASRSPGHLPRGYGYTF; cdr3_nt: TGTGCCAGCAGGTCGCCGGGACACCTTCCTCGGGGCTATGGCTACACCTTC; v_call: TRBV27; j_call: TRBJ1-2; clone_size: many; d_call: .
cdr3_aa: CASSQDSGTGYEQYF; cdr3_nt: TGTGCCAGCAGCCAGGATAGCGGGACCGGCTACGAGCAGTACTTC; v_call: TRBV5-4; j_call: TRBJ2-7; clone_size: .; d_call: TRBD2